This TCR beta chain was retrieved from a study of blood T cell repertoires in COVID-19 (TCRdb year 2020). Background for the entire study: Samples from collaborators originated in the United States, Italy and Spain and spanned both the acute and convalescent phases of COVID-19. A freely available public database, intended as a resource for researchers studying the immune response to SARS-CoV-2, is where the repertoires were released. Where HLA class I and class II types were available, the types were taken from metadata supplied by the sample provider, not from assay-based typing. Nearly every sample came with metadata listing a de-identified subject ID, COVID-19 status, age in years and sex. The samples were drawn from the first 160 participants of the ongoing ImmuneRACE study and from 950 to 1,500 subjects provided by 6 global collaborators. The prospective study material was composed of cDNA or gDNA derived from T cells, B-cell-depleted T cells, or PBMCs. Subjects who had been exposed to COVID-19, were actively infected with it, or had recovered from it provided the deeply sampled blood TCRbeta repertoires that made up the dataset. Findings and caveats that apply to the study as a whole: The amount of clinical and demographic metadata varied by source and participant and was provided uncurated.

TCRbeta CDR3 regions were amplified from genomic DNA using the immunoSEQ Assay, a bias-controlled multiplex PCR. On the study's bioinformatics: Nucleated cell counts per sample were estimated from amplification of reference gene primers within the assay. To quantify the absolute abundance of each unique TCRbeta CDR3 rearrangement, sequence reads were collapsed and filtered. For each sample, productive Simpson clonality was calculated as the square root of Simpson's diversity index across productive rearrangements. TCRdb carries this immuneACCESS record with in-frame sequences only. Its versions omit some clonotypes, under half of them owing to an unresolved V gene in the studies checked, with the rest unexplained. D and trimming come from the DNA, and the V and J calls and clone size come from that table. The sample has tens of thousands of clones on record, roughly four fifths of them singletons. Jointly, the top ten make up about 12% of the sample.

Whole blood was collected in K2EDTA tubes by collaborating institutions according to the institutions' own protocols. For TCRbeta analysis, collaborators shipped samples in one of three forms: frozen whole blood, isolated PBMCs, or DNA extracted from either of those sample types. In the case of this clone: The antigen it binds to is not known. Qualities for individual bases were not recorded, and no much larger clone is one base off.

This receptor was obtained from a man older than 75 with acute or convalescent COVID-19. Sequenced sample: peripheral blood.

CDR3 reads: CASSSRGRVAGNTIYF. The DNA sequence follows: TGTGCCAGCAGCTCCAGGGGGCGCGTCGCGGGAAACACCATATATTTT. The sequence is built from TRBV7-6 and TRBJ1-3; the junction holds 8 bases that match TRBD1. The germline V gene yields SGHVS for CDR1 and FNYEAQ for CDR2. Inclusive of the bounding cysteine and phenylalanine, the CDR3 is 16 residues long. The kept DNA is CDR3 alone, 48 bases in frame from the first base. V is trimmed back by 4 bases and J by 4 bases, and the junction contains 9 bases that no gene match accounts for.